The sequence of this T cell receptor (beta chain) was determined in a study of CD8 T cells in Susac syndrome (dated by TCRdb to the late 2010s). About the investigation overall: Among the sequenced Susac syndrome patients, 5 or 6 had clinically active disease and roughly eight were in clinical remission. At blood withdrawal, Susac syndrome patients were therapy-naive, treated with corticosteroids (with IVIg additionally given to some), or treated with IVIg alone. Repertoire sequencing was used to test whether CD8+ T cell activation and differentiation in Susac syndrome was antigen driven. The clonality of the CD8+ T cell repertoire was compared across over 9 healthy donors, around 14 Susac syndrome patients and around 16 multiple sclerosis patients. The research as a whole found: Clonal expansion was seen in Susac syndrome CD8+ repertoires, peaking in CD8+ TEMRA cells and being greater in clinically active patients than in remitting ones. The TCR sequencing and HLA analysis was acknowledged to have included a relatively small number of individuals. Some 15 and five Susac-specific public clones were found in the total CD8+ and CD8+ TEMRA repertoires, respectively.

High-throughput TCR beta sequencing profiled peripheral blood CD8+ and CD4+ T cells from healthy donors, Susac syndrome patients and multiple sclerosis patients. The Susac syndrome patients fulfilled recently defined diagnostic criteria for either definite or probable disease. CD8+ TEMRA cells were enriched by FACS, while bulk CD8+ and CD4+ T cells were purified by magnetic negative isolation. Blood was collected in EDTA tubes and processed within 24 hours, with PBMCs isolated through density gradient centrifugation. PBMCs intended for TCR sequencing were frozen in liquid nitrogen and were later thawed in a 37 degrees C water bath. A purity of at least 90% was achieved for sorted or isolated CD4+, CD8+ and CD8+ TEMRA cells. Trimming costs V 7 bases and J 2 bases, and their ends lie 18 bases apart. CDR1 LGHNA and CDR2 YNFKEQ were looked up in the germline V gene. From cysteine to phenylalanine, the CDR3 is 16 amino acids long. Only the CDR3 part of the read is kept: 48 bases, read in frame from the first base.

About this clonotype: No antigen is known for it. No base-level quality is on record; no much larger clone is a single base apart.

RNA was extracted using the RNeasy kit, and roughly 0.5 to 1 ug of the RNA was reverse transcribed with random hexamers. The immunoSEQ multiplex PCR assay, which covers 54 Vbeta and 13 Jbeta segments, was used to amplify TCR beta CDR3 regions. Bias from PCR amplification was corrected by using a synthetic template baseline for primer optimization and for computational correction. In the paper's pipeline: Reads were annotated to V, D and J genes per IMGT and analyzed with immunoSEQ Analyzer, keeping only productive sequences. To calculate clonality, Shannon entropy was normalized by log2 of the number of productive unique sequences and then subtracted from one. Public and private clones were assessed among the 100 most prevalent clones of each patient and control. A clone was defined as Susac-specific if it was absent from the healthy and MS cohorts, from some 980 published viral clones and from other ImmuneACCESS disease sequences. Starting from the raw public reads, TCRdb applied fastp trimming at Q25, assembled clones with MiXCR and retained in-frame beta chains. Each entry is one CDR3 protein sequence, shown with its most common DNA and genes. The V and J calls follow TCRdb's processing rather than the paper's. The sample table records around 81,000 distinct CDR3 sequences; roughly 94% of these occur just once. Together, the top ten hold more than 0.8% of the sample.

The sequence links TRBV4-2 to TRBJ1-3, with a tentative D gene TRBD1 over 6 matching bases. The TCR comes from a human donor with Susac syndrome. Input material: CD8+ T cells from PBMCs. The nucleotide sequence reads as follows: TGTGCCAGCACCTTAAACAGGGAATTGACTGGAAACACCATATATTTT. This codes for CASTLNRELTGNTIYF.